The 10 T cell receptor beta chains below were found in one sample sequenced in a study of Graves' ophthalmopathy and Graves' hyperthyroidism. Using RNA transcripts, the TCR beta CDR3 regions were amplified. An opening RT-PCR round employed HTBI primers and preceded a second-round multiplex PCR. MiXCR, run by TCRdb on the multiplex PCR reads, gives a single entry per CDR3 protein. The profile shows more than 550,000 distinct CDR3 sequences, over 40% of them singletons. The sequencing input was peripheral blood. Every receptor here comes from an adult man with Graves' ophthalmopathy.

This clonotype was recorded at least ten times. The rearrangement links TRBV2 to TRBJ2-7; D is perhaps TRBD1 (5 bases). V dropped 2 bases and J dropped 6 bases, with 11 bases sitting between them. Germline loops: CDR1 SNHLY, CDR2 FYNNEI. CDR3 length: 13 residues. The CDR3 DNA reads TGTGCCAGCAGTGAAAGGGGCAGGACCGAGCAGTACTTC. Protein: CASSERGRTEQYF.

The chain has TRBV5-1 and TRBJ1-2, with D maybe TRBD1 (6 bases). Germline CDR1 SGHRS, CDR2 YFSETQ. The CDR3 covers 15 residues. Trimming took off 3 bases at V and 4 bases at J, with 16 bases between the two ends. The CDR3 sequence is CASSWARGGSYGYTF. For the CDR3, the DNA is TGCGCCAGCAGCTGGGCTAGAGGGGGTAGCTATGGCTACACCTTC.

The chain has TRBV7-9 and TRBJ1-1; D is ambiguous. V was pared by 5 bases and J by 3 bases, with 13 bases between. CDR3 length: 14 amino acids. Germline V gene data show CDR1 as SEHNR and CDR2 as FQNEAQ (reference sequence). CDR3 residues: CASSIPGWDTEAFF. CDR3 DNA: TGTGCCAGCAGCATACCGGGTTGGGACACTGAAGCTTTCTTT.

The rearrangement links TRBV24-1 to TRBJ2-5; tentatively, D is TRBD1 or TRBD2 (5 bases each). The CDR3 has 12 residues. Germline V CDR1 and CDR2: KGHDR, SFDVKD. CDR3 DNA sequence: TGTGCTAAACCGGGACGGCAAGAGACCCAGTACTTC. Translation gives CAKPGRQETQYF.

As for this clonotype: The junction departs from germline at one end; a sequencing error may be responsible. The V call is TRBV7-4, the J call TRBJ1-2; D unclear. The CDR3 extends over 15 amino acids. Germline V CDR1 and CDR2: SGHVT, SQSDAQ. CDR3 sequence reads: CASGQEVTGYYGYTF. The CDR3 DNA follows: TGCGCCAGCGGCCAAGAGGTCACGGGGTACTATGGCTACACCTTC. The full variable domain, in which reference TRBV7-4 and TRBJ1-2 provide the parts outside the CDR3, is GAGVSQSPRYKVAKRGRDVALRCDSISGHVTLYWYRQTLGQGSEVLTYSQSDAQRDKSGRPSGRFSAERPERSVSTLKIQRTEQGDSAVYLCASGQEVTGYYGYTFGSGTRLTVV.

In this sample, this clonotype turned up many times. V and J are TRBV5-4 and TRBJ2-7, with TRBD1 as a possible D gene (6 bases). CDR3 length: 13 residues. CDR1 and CDR2 from the germline V gene are SGHNT and YYREEE (reference sequence). V lost 4 bases and J lost 3, with 11 bases in between. CDR3 loop: CASSIQGVYEQYF. CDR3 DNA: TGTGCCAGCAGCATACAGGGAGTCTACGAGCAGTACTTC.

This clonotype showed up just a few times. The chain combines TRBV19 with TRBJ2-2; the D gene is possibly TRBD2 (6 bases). Germline V gene lookup returns CDR1 LNHDA and CDR2 SQIVND (reference sequence). The CDR3 runs 13 residues. Between the trimmed V and J ends, which lost 3 bases and 6 bases, there was a span of 8 bases. CDR3: CASSIGEAGELFF. In DNA form, the CDR3 reads TGTGCCAGTAGTATCGGGGAGGCCGGGGAGCTGTTTTTT.

V is TRBV11-1 and J is TRBJ1-2; D is perhaps TRBD1 (5 bases). The germline V gene has CDR1 SGHAT and CDR2 FQDESV (reference sequence). CDR3 size: 13 residues. Trimming took 5 bases from V and 3 from J, leaving 10 bases between them. The CDR3: CASSLDSHYGYTF. The CDR3 DNA reads as TGTGCCAGCAGCCTCGACAGCCACTATGGCTACACCTTC.

This chain connects TRBV19 to TRBJ1-5, with 8 bases aligning to TRBD1. This CDR3 has 15 residues. CDR1 and CDR2 from the germline V gene are LNHDA and SQIVND (reference sequence). V shed 5 bases, J shed 3 bases, and the junction held 6 bases outside the gene matches. CDR3 loop: CASSAATGDNQPQHF. The CDR3 bases are TGTGCCAGTAGTGCCGCGACAGGGGACAATCAGCCCCAGCATTTT.

This clonotype has more than one count but fewer than ten. This CDR3 is CASRSLRADGNTIYF. In DNA form, the CDR3 reads TGTGCCAGCAGAAGTCTCAGGGCGGATGGAAACACCATATATTTT. The J gene is TRBJ1-3, the V gene TRBV12-3 or TRBV12-4, with D perhaps matching TRBD1 (5 bases). The ends were cut back, 6 bases at V and 3 bases at J, with 15 bases in the middle. This CDR3 comprises 15 residues.